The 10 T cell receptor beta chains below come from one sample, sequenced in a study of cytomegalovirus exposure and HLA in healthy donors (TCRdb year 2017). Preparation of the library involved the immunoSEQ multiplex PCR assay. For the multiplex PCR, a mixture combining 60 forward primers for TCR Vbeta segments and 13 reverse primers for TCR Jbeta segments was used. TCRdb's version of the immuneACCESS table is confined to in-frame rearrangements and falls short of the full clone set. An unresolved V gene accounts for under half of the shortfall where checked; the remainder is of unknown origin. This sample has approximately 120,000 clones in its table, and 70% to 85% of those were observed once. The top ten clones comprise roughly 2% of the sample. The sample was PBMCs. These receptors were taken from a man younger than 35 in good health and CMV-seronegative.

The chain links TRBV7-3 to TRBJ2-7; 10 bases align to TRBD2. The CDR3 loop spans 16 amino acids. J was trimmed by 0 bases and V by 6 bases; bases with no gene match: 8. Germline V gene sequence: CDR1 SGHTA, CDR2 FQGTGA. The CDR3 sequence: CASSLSGGGSSYEQYF. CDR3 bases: TGTGCCAGCAGTCTCAGCGGGGGGGGCAGCTCCTACGAGCAGTACTTC.

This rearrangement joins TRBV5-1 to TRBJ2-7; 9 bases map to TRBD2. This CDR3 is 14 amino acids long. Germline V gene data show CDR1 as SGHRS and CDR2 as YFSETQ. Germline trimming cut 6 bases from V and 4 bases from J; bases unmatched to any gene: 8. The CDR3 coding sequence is TGCGCCAGCATGGAGGGTAGCGGGGGTTACGAGCAGTACTTC. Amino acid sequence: CASMEGSGGYEQYF.

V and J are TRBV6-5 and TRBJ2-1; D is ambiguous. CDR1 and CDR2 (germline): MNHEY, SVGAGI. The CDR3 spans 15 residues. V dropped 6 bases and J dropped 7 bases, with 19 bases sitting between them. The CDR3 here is CASSPGFNPENEQFF. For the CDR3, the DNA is TGTGCCAGCAGCCCCGGGTTCAACCCTGAGAATGAGCAGTTCTTC.

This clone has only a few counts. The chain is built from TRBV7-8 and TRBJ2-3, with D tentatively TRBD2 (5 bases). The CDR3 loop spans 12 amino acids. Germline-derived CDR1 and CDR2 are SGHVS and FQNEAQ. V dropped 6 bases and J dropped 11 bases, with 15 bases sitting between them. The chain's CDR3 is CASRLLGVRQYF. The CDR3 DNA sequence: TGTGCCAGCAGGTTACTAGGTGTGAGGCAGTATTTT.

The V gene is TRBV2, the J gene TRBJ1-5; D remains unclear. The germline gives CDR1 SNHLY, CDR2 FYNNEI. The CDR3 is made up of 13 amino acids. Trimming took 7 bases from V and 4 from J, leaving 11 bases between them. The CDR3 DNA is TGTGCCAGCAAACAGATTCTTAATCAGCCCCAGCATTTT. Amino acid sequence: CASKQILNQPQHF.

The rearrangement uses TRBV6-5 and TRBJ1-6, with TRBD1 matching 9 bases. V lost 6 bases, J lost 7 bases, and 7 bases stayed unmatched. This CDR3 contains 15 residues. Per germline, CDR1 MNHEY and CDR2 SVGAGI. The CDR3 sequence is CASRPTGTGNSPLHF. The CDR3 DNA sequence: TGTGCCAGCAGGCCCACCGGGACAGGGAATTCACCCCTCCACTTT.

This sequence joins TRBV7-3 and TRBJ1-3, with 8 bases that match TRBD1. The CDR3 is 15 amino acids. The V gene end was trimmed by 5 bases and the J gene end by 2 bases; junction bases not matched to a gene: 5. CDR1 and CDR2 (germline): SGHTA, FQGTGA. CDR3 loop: CASSPQGAAGNTIYF. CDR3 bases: TGTGCCAGCAGCCCCCAGGGGGCAGCTGGAAACACCATATATTTT.

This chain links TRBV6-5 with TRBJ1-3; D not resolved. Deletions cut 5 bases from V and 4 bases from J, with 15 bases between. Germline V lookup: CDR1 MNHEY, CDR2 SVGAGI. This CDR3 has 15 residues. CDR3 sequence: CASSGHSSPGNTIYF. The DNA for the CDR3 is TGTGCCAGCAGTGGGCACTCCTCTCCGGGAAACACCATATATTTT.

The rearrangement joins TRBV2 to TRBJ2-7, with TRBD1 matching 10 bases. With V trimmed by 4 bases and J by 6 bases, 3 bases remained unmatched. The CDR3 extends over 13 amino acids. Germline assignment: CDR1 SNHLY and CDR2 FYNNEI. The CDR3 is CASSGDRGAEQYF. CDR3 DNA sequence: TGTGCCAGCAGTGGGGACAGGGGTGCCGAGCAGTACTTC.

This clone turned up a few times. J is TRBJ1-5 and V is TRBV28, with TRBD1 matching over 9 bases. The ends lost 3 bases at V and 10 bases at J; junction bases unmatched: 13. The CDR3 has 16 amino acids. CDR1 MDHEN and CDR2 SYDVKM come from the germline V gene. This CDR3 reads CASSLDPGTGNGPQHF. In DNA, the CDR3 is TGTGCCAGCAGTTTGGACCCCGGGACAGGGAACGGTCCCCAGCATTTT. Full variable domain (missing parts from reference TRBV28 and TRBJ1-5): DVKVTQSSRYLVKRTGEKVFLECVQDMDHENMFWYRQDPGLGLRLIYFSYDVKMKEKGDIPEGYSVSREKKERFSLILESASTNQTSMYLCASSLDPGTGNGPQHFGDGTRLSIL.